The 5 T cell receptor beta chains listed next were all sequenced from one sample in a study of blood T cell repertoires in COVID-19. Produced via immunoSEQ multiplex PCR; TCRdb's table is partial and in-frame only. The sample lists about 180,000 clones; around 85% were seen once. The material sequenced was peripheral blood. The receptor source for this set is an elderly man with COVID-19, enrolled during active disease.

This clone was counted a few times. Here the CDR3 DNA reads TGTGCCAGCAGTTTAACAGGGGGGAAACAGTACTTC. Its translation is CASSLTGGKQYF. The chain combines TRBV27 with TRBJ2-5; 8 bases fit TRBD1. V lost 2 bases to trimming and J lost 11 bases; unmatched junction nucleotides: 4. Looked up from germline, CDR1 is MNHEY and CDR2 is SMNVEV (reference sequence). This CDR3 is 12 amino acids long.

CDR3 sequence: CASSLRGSLRRGTEAFF. CDR3 sequence (DNA): TGTGCCAGCAGCTTAAGGGGGTCCTTGAGACGAGGAACTGAAGCTTTCTTT. The rearrangement joins TRBV11-2 to TRBJ1-1, with D possibly matching TRBD1 (6 bases). Trimming shortened V by 2 bases and J by 5 bases, and 21 bases separated the two germline ends. Germline CDR1 reads SGHAT; CDR2 reads FQNNGV. CDR3 length: 17 residues.

The gene calls are TRBV7-3 and TRBJ2-5, with 9 bases fitting TRBD2. Germline V gene data show CDR1 as SGHTA and CDR2 as FQGTGA. This CDR3 has 13 amino acids. V lost 5 bases to trimming and J lost 5 bases; unmatched junction nucleotides: 3. The CDR3 DNA sequence: TGTGCCAGCAGCGCGGGGGGGCCGGAGACCCAGTACTTC. Amino acid sequence: CASSAGGPETQYF.

The genes are TRBV7-9 and TRBJ1-4; 8 bases agree with TRBD1. Germline loops: CDR1 SEHNR, CDR2 FQNEAQ (reference sequence). The ends lost 2 bases at V and 7 bases at J; junction bases unmatched: 9. The CDR3 covers 16 residues. This chain's CDR3 is CASSLILGQGREKLFF. The DNA for the CDR3 is TGTGCCAGCAGCTTAATTTTAGGACAGGGACGTGAAAAACTGTTTTTT.

This clone was counted between two and nine times. The rearrangement joins TRBV19 to TRBJ2-7, with TRBD1 matching 12 bases. The V and J ends lost 3 bases and 4 bases, in that order; junction bases with no gene match: 7. The germline V gene encodes CDR1 LNHDA and CDR2 SQIVND (reference sequence). This CDR3 region has 16 residues. CDR3 in DNA: TGTGCCAGTAGTATTGTCGGGACAGGGGGCGGATACGAGCAGTACTTC. Translating it yields CASSIVGTGGGYEQYF.